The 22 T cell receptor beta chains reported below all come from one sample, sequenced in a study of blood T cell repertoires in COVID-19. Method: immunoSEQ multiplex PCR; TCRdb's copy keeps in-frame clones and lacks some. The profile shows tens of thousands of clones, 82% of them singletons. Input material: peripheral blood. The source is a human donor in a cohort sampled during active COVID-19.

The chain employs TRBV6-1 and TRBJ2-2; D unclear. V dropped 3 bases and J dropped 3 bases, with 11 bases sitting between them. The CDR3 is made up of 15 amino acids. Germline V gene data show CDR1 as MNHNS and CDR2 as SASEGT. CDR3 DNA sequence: TGTGCCAGCAGTGATGACCAGGTGTACACCGGGGAGCTGTTTTTT. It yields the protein CASSDDQVYTGELFF.

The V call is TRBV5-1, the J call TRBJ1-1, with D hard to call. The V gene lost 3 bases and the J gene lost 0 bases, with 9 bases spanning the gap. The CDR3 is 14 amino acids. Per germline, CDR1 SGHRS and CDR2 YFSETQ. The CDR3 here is CASSSGFMNTEAFF. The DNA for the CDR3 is TGCGCCAGCAGCTCGGGTTTTATGAACACTGAAGCTTTCTTT.

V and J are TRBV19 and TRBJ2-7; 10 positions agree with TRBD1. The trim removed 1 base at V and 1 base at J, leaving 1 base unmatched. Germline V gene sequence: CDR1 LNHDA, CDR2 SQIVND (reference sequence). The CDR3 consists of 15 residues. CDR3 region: CASSIGTGGSYEQYF. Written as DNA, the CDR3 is TGTGCCAGTAGTATAGGGACAGGGGGATCCTACGAGCAGTACTTC.

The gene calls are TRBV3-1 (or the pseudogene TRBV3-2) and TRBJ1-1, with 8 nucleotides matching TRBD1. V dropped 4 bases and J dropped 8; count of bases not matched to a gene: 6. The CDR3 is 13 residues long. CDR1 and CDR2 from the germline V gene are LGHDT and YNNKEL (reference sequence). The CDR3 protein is CASSPGQGGEAFF. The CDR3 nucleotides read TGTGCCAGCAGCCCAGGACAGGGAGGGGAAGCTTTCTTT.

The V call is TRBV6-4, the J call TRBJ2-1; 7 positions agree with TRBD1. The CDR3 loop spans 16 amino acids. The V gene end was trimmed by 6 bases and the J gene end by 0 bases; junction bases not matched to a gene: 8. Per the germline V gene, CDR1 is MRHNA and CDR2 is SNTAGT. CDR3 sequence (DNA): TGTGCCAGCAGCGCCGGGACAGAGAGCTCCTACAATGAGCAGTTCTTC. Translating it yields CASSAGTESSYNEQFF.

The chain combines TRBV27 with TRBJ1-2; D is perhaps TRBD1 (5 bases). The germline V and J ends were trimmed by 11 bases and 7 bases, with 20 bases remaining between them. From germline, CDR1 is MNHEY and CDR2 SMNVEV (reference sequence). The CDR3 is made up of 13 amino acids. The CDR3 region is CAVWGGFEVGYTF. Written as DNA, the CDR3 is TGTGCCGTATGGGGGGGGTTTGAAGTTGGCTACACCTTC.

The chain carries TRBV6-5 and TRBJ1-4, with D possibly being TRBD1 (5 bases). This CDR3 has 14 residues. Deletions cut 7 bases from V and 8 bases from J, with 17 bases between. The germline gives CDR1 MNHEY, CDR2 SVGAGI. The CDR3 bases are TGTGCCAGCACCGTACGATGGGGCCGCGAAAAACTGTTTTTT. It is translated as CASTVRWGREKLFF.

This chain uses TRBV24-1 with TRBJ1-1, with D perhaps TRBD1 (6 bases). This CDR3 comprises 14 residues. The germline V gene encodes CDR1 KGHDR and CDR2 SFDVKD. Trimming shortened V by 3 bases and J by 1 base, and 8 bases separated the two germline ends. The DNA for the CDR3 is TGTGCCACCAGTGATACCAGGGGGAACACTGAAGCTTTCTTT. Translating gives CATSDTRGNTEAFF.

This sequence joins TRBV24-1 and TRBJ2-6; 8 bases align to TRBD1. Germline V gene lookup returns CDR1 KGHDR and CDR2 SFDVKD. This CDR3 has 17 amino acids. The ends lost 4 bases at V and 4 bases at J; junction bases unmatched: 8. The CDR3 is CATSDPRGLRGANVLTF. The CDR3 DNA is TGTGCCACCAGTGACCCCAGGGGGCTTCGAGGGGCCAACGTCCTGACTTTC.

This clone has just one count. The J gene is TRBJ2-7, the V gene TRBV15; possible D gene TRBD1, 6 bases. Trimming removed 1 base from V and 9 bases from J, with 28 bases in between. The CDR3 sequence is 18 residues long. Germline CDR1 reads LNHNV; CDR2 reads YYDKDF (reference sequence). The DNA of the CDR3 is TGTGCCACCAGCAGAGCCCCACGACAGCTAGACAGGATCCTTGGGCAGTACTTC. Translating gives CATSRAPRQLDRILGQYF.

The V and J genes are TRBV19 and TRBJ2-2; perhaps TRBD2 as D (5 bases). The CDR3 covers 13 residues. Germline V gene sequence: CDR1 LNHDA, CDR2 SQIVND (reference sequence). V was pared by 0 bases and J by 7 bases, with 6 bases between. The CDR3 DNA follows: TGTGCCAGTAGTATAGAACTAGGCGGGGAGCTGTTTTTT. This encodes CASSIELGGELFF.

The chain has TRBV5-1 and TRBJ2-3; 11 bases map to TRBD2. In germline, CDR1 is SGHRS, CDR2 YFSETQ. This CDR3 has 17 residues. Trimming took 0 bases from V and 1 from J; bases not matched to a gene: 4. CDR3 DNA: TGCGCCAGCAGCTTGGGGGGACTAGCGGATCGCACAGATACGCAGTATTTT. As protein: CASSLGGLADRTDTQYF.

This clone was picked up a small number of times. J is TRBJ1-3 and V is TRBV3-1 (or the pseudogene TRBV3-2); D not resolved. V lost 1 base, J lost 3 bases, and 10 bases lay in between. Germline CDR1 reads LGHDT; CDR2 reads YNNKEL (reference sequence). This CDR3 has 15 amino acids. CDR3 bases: TGTGCCAGCAGCCAAGGGTCCGCGTTTGGAAACACCATATATTTT. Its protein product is CASSQGSAFGNTIYF.

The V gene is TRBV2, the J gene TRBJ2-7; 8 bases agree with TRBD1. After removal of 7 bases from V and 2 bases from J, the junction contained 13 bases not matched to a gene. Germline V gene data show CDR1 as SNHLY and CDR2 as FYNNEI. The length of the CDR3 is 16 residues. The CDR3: CASNTLSGTGTYEQYF. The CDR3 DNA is TGTGCCAGCAATACCCTTTCTGGGACAGGCACCTACGAGCAGTACTTC. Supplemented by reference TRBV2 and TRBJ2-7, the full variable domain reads EPEVTQTPSHQVTQMGQEVILRCVPISNHLYFYWYRQILGQKVEFLVSFYNNEISEKSEIFDDQFSVERPDGSNFTLKIRSTKLEDSAMYFCASNTLSGTGTYEQYFGPGTRLTVT.

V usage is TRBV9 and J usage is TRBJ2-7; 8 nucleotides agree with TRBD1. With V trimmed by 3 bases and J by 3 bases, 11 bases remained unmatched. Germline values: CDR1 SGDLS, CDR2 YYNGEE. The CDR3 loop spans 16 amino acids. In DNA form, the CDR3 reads TGTGCCAGCAGCGAAGCCCCCGGGACAGGACTCTACGAGCAGTACTTC. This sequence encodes CASSEAPGTGLYEQYF. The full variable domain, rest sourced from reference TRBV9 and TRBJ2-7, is DSGVTQTPKHLITATGQRVTLRCSPRSGDLSVYWYQQSLDQGLQFLIQYYNGEERAKGNILERFSAQQFPDLHSELNLSSLELGDSALYFCASSEAPGTGLYEQYFGPGTRLTVT.

Here the CDR3 DNA reads TGTGCCAGCAGTGAAGGAGCGGGGGGGAATGAGCAGTTCTTC. Amino acid sequence: CASSEGAGGNEQFF. The rearrangement joins TRBV2 to TRBJ2-1, with 10 bases identical to TRBD2. This CDR3 spans 14 amino acids. The germline V gene encodes CDR1 SNHLY and CDR2 FYNNEI. J gave up 7 bases and V 1 base, and 1 base lay outside the gene matches. The full variable domain, in which reference TRBV2 and TRBJ2-1 provide the parts outside the CDR3, is EPEVTQTPSHQVTQMGQEVILRCVPISNHLYFYWYRQILGQKVEFLVSFYNNEISEKSEIFDDQFSVERPDGSNFTLKIRSTKLEDSAMYFCASSEGAGGNEQFFGPGTRLTVL.

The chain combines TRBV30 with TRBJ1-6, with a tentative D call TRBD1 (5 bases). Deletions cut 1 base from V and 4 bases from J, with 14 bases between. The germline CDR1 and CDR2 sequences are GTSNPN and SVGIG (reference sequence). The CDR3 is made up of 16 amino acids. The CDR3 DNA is TGTGCCTGGAGTGACCGGGACCGGGGGTATAATTCACCCCTCCACTTT. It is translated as CAWSDRDRGYNSPLHF.

In DNA form, the CDR3 reads TGTGCCAGCTCATGGGGGCAGGGAGGCAATCAGCCCCAGCATTTT. Protein: CASSWGQGGNQPQHF. This chain uses TRBV18 with TRBJ1-5, with a tentative D call TRBD1 (6 bases). The CDR3 sequence is 15 residues long. The V gene's germline CDR1 is KGHSH and CDR2 LQKENI. Trimming took off 5 bases at V and 2 bases at J, with 13 bases between the two ends.

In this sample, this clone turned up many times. The CDR3 is CASSQQGFDEQFF. Here the CDR3 DNA reads TGTGCCAGCTCACAACAGGGTTTCGATGAGCAGTTCTTC. The chain combines TRBV18 with TRBJ2-1; TRBD1 is a possible D gene (6 bases). Germline lookup yields CDR1 KGHSH and CDR2 LQKENI. Trimming stripped 4 bases from V and 8 bases from J, with 12 bases between. The CDR3 consists of 13 residues.

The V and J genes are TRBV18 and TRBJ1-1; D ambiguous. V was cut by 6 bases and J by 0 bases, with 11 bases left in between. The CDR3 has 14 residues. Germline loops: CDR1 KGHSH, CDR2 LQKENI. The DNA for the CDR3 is TGTGCCAGCTCTTCTGACTCCATGAACACTGAAGCTTTCTTT. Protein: CASSSDSMNTEAFF.

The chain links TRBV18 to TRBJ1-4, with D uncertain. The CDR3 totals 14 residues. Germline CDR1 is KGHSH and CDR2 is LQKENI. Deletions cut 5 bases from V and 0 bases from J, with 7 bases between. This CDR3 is CASSKRSTNEKLFF. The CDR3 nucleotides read TGTGCCAGCTCAAAGCGATCAACTAATGAAAAACTGTTTTTT.

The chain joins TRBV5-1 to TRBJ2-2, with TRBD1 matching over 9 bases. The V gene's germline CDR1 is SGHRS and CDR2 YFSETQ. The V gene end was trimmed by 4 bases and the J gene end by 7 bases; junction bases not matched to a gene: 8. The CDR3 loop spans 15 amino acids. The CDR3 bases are TGCGCCAGCAGCCGAGGGGACAGGGTGAGCGGGGAGCTGTTTTTT. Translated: CASSRGDRVSGELFF. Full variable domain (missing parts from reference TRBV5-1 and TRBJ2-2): KAGVTQTPRYLIKTRGQQVTLSCSPISGHRSVSWYQQTPGQGLQFLFEYFSETQRNKGNFPGRFSGRQFSNSRSEMNVSTLELGDSALYLCASSRGDRVSGELFFGEGSRLTVL.